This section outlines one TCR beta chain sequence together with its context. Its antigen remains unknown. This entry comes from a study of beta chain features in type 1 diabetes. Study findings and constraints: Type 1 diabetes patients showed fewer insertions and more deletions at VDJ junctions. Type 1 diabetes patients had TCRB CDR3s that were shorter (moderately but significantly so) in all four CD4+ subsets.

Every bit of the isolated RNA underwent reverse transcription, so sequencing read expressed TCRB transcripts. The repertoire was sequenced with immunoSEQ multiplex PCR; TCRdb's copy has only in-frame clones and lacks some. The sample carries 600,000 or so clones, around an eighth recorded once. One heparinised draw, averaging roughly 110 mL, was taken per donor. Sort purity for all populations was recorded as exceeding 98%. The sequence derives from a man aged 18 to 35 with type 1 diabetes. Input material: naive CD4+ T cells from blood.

The CDR3 nucleotides are TGTGCCAGCAGCTCGAACAATGAGCAGTTCTTC. Protein product: CASSSNNEQFF. The chain recombines TRBV6-5 with TRBJ2-1; D unresolved. Germline-derived CDR1 and CDR2 are MNHEY and SVGAGI. V lost 6 bases and J 5 bases, leaving 5 bases between the germline ends. The CDR3 runs to 11 residues.